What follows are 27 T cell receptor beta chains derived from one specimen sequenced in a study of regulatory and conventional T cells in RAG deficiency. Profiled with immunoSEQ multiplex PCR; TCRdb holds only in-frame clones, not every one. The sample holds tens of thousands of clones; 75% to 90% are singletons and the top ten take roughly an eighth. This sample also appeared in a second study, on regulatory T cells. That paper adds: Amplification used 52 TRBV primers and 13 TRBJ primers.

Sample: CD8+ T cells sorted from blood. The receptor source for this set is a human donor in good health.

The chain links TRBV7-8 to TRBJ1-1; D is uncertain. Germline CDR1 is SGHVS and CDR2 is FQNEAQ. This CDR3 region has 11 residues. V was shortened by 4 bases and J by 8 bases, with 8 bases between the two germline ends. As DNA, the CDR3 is TGTGCCAGCAGCTCCAGCCCAGAAGCTTTCTTT. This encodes CASSSSPEAFF.

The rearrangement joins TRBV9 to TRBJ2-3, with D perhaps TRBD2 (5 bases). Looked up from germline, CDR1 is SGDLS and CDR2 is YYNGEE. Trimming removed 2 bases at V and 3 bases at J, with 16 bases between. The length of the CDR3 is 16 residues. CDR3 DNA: TGTGCCAGCAGCGTGGAAAGCCGGCGGGTTACAGATACGCAGTATTTT. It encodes CASSVESRRVTDTQYF.

As DNA, the CDR3 is TGTGCCAGCACTTCGGACCCAACGAACACTGAAGCTTTCTTT. It yields the protein CASTSDPTNTEAFF. The chain couples TRBV6-6 to TRBJ1-1; the D is unclear. This CDR3 contains 14 residues. V lost 7 bases and J lost 1, with 13 bases in between. Looked up from germline, CDR1 is MNHNY and CDR2 is SVGAGI (reference sequence).

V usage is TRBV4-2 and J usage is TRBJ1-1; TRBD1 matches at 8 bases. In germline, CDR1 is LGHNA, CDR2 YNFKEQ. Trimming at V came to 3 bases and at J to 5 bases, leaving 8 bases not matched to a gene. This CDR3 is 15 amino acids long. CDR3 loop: CASSQGGQGRTEAFF. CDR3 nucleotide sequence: TGTGCCAGCAGCCAGGGTGGACAGGGCAGAACTGAAGCTTTCTTT.

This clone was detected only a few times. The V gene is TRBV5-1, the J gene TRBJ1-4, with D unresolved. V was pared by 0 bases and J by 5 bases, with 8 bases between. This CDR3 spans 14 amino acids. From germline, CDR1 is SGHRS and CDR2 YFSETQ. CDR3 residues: CASSLDPMNEKLFF. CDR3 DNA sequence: TGCGCCAGCAGCTTGGACCCAATGAATGAAAAACTGTTTTTT.

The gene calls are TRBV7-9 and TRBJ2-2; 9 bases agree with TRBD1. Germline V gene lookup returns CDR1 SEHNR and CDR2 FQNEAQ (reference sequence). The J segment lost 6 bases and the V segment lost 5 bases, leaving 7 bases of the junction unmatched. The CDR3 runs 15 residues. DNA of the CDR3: TGTGCCAGCAGCGAAGGGACAGGGACCCCCGGGGAGCTGTTTTTT. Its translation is CASSEGTGTPGELFF.

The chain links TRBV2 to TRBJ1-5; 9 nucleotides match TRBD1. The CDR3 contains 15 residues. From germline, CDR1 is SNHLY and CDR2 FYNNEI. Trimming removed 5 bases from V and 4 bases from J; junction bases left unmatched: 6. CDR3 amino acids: CASSSDRGINQPQHF. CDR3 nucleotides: TGTGCCAGCAGTTCCGACAGGGGGATAAATCAGCCCCAGCATTTT.

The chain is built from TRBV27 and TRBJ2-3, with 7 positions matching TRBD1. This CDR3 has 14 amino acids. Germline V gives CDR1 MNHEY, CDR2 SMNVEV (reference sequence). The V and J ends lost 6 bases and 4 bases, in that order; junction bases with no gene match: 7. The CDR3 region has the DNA TGTGCCAGCAGGATTTTCACAGGGGCAGATACGCAGTATTTT. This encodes CASRIFTGADTQYF.

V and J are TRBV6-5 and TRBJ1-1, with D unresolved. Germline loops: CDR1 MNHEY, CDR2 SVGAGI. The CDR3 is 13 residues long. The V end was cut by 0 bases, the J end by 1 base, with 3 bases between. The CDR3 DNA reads TGTGCCAGCAGTTACTCGTCGAACACTGAAGCTTTCTTT. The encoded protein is CASSYSSNTEAFF.

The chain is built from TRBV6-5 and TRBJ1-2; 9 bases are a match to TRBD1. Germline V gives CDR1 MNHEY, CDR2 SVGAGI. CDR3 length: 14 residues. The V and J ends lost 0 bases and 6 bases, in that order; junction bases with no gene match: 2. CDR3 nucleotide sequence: TGTGCCAGCAGTTACTCCGGGACAGGGAATGGCTACACCTTC. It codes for CASSYSGTGNGYTF.

CDR3: CASSKPLGFLTDTQYF. The CDR3 DNA reads TGTGCCAGCAGCAAACCCCTCGGGTTTCTCACAGATACGCAGTATTTT. The genes are TRBV21-1 and TRBJ2-3; whether TRBD2, the table's D call, matches the DNA was not checked. TRBV21-1 is flagged as a pseudogene. This CDR3 region has 16 residues.

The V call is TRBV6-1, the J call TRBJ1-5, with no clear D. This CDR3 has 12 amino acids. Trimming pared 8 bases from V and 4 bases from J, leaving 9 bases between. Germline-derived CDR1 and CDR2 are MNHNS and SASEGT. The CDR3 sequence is CASGLWNQPQHF. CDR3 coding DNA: TGTGCCAGCGGTCTCTGGAATCAGCCCCAGCATTTT.

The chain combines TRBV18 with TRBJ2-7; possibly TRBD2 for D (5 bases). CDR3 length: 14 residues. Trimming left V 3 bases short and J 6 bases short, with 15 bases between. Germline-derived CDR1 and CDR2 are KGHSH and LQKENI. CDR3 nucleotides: TGTGCCAGCTCACCTGGCTCGGGAAGGACCGAGCAGTACTTC. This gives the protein CASSPGSGRTEQYF.

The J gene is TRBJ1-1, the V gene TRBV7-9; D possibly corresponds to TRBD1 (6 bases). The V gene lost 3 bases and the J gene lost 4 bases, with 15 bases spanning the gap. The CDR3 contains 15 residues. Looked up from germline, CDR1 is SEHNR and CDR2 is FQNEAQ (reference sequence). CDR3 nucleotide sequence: TGTGCCAGCAGCTTGGGAGAGGGGGAGAGCACTGAAGCTTTCTTT. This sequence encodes CASSLGEGESTEAFF.

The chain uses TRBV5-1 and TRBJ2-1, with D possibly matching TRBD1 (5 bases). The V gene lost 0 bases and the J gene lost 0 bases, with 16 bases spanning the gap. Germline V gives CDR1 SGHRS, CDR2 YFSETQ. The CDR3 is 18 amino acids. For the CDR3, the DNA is TGCGCCAGCAGCTTGGGGGGTGGGGCCCCCAGCTCCTACAATGAGCAGTTCTTC. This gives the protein CASSLGGGAPSSYNEQFF.

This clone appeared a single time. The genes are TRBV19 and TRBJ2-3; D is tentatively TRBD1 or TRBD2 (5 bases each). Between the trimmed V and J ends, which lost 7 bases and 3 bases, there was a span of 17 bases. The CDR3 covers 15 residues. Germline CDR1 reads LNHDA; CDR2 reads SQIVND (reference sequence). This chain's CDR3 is CASTGTPDGTDTQYF. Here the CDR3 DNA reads TGTGCCAGTACTGGGACCCCCGATGGAACAGATACGCAGTATTTT.

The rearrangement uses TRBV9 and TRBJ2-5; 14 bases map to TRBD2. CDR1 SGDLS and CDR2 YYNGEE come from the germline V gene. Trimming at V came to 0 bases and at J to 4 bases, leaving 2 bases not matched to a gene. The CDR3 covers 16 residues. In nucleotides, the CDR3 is TGTGCCAGCAGCGTAGGACTAGCGGGGGGGCTAGAGACCCAGTACTTC. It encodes CASSVGLAGGLETQYF.

The CDR3 spells CASSLASTSEVYEQYF. CDR3 DNA sequence: TGTGCCAGCAGCTTAGCGTCAACTAGCGAGGTCTACGAGCAGTACTTC. This chain links TRBV7-6 with TRBJ2-7; 7 bases agree with TRBD2. The length of the CDR3 is 16 residues. Germline trimming cut 0 bases from V and 3 bases from J; bases unmatched to any gene: 8. Germline V gene lookup returns CDR1 SGHVS and CDR2 FNYEAQ.

CDR3: CASSQDFAASGPYEQYF. DNA for the CDR3: TGTGCCAGCAGCCAAGATTTTGCGGCCTCGGGCCCCTACGAGCAGTACTTC. The chain recombines TRBV4-2 with TRBJ2-7; D is unresolved. Germline V gives CDR1 LGHNA, CDR2 YNFKEQ. V was clipped by 0 bases and J by 2 bases, with 17 bases between them. This CDR3 is 17 amino acids long.

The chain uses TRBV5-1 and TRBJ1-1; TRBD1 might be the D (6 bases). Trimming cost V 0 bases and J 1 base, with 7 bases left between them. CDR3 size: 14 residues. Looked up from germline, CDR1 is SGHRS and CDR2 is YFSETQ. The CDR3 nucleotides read TGCGCCAGCAGCTTGGCGGACAGGAACACTGAAGCTTTCTTT. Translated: CASSLADRNTEAFF.

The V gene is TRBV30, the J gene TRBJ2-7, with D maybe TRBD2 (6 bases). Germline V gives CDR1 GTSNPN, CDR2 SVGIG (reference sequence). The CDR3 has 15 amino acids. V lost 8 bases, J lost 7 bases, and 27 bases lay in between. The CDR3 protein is CARSGETGPFEEQYF. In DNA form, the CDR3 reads TGTGCCCGGTCGGGGGAGACGGGCCCATTTGAGGAGCAGTACTTC.

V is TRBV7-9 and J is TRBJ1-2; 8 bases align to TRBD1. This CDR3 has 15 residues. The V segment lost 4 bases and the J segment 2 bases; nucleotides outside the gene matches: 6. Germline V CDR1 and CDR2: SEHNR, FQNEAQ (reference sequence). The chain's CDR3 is CASSSLTGENYGYTF. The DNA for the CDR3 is TGTGCCAGCAGCTCGCTGACAGGGGAAAACTATGGCTACACCTTC. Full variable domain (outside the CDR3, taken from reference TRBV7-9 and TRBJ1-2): DTGVSQNPRHKITKRGQNVTFRCDPISEHNRLYWYRQTLGQGPEFLTYFQNEAQLEKSRLLSDRFSAERPKGSFSTLEIQRTEQGDSAMYLCASSSLTGENYGYTFGSGTRLTVV.

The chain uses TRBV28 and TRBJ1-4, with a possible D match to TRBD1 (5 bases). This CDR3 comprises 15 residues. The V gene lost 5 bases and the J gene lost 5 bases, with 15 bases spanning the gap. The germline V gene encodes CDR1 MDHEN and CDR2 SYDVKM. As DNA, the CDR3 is TGTGCCAGCAGTCCCGGGTGGGGGGGGAATGAAAAACTGTTTTTT. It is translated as CASSPGWGGNEKLFF.

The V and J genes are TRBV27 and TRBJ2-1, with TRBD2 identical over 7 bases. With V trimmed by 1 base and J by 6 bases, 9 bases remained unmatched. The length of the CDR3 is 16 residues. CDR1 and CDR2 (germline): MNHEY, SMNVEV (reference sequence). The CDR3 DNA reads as TGTGCCAGCAGTTTATGGAGTGGGAGGGGCGTCAATGAGCAGTTCTTC. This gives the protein CASSLWSGRGVNEQFF.

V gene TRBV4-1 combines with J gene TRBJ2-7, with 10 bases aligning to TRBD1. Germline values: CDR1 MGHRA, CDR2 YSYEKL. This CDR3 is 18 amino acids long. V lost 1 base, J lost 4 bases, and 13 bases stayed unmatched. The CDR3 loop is CASSQAPGWDRGIYEQYF. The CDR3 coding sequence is TGCGCCAGCAGCCAAGCACCCGGTTGGGACAGGGGAATTTACGAGCAGTACTTC.

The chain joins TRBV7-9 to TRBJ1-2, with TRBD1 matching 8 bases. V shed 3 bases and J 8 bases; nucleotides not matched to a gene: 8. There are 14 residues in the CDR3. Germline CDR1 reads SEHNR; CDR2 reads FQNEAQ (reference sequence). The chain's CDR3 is CASSFIGQGRGYTF. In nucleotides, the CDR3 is TGTGCCAGCAGCTTTATCGGACAGGGTCGGGGCTACACCTTC.

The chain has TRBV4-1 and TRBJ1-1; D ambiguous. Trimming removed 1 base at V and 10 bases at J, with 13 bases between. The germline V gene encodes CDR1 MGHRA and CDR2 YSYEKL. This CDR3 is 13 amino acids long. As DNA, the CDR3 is TGCGCCAGCAGCCAAGTTCTTTTCCTTGGAGCTTTCTTT. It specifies CASSQVLFLGAFF.